This TCR beta chain was documented in a study of T cells in Graves' hyperthyroidism and ophthalmopathy. As for the study in general: Peripheral blood was acquired at first diagnosis, ahead of any therapy whatsoever.

V was clipped by 6 bases and J by 3 bases, with 15 bases between them. This CDR3 has 13 residues. Per the germline V gene, CDR1 is DFQATT and CDR2 is SNEGSKA (reference sequence). This clonotype was seen at least ten times. PBMCs were collected from an approximately 9.5 ml volume of fresh peripheral blood. Amplified TCR beta CDR3 regions derived from RNA transcripts. First-round RT-PCR with HTBI primers amplified the TCR CDR3 region. TCRdb recomputed calls from the multiplex PCR reads with MiXCR, one row per CDR3 protein. This table has 400,000 to 500,000 distinct CDR3 sequences, roughly 14% appearing once.

This receptor was taken from a young man with Graves' ophthalmopathy. This chain joins TRBV20-1 and TRBJ2-7; D possibly corresponds to TRBD2 (5 bases). The sample comprised blood. CDR3: CSARTPGVYEQYF. The DNA of the CDR3 is TGCAGTGCCCGGACCCCCGGGGTCTACGAGCAGTACTTC.